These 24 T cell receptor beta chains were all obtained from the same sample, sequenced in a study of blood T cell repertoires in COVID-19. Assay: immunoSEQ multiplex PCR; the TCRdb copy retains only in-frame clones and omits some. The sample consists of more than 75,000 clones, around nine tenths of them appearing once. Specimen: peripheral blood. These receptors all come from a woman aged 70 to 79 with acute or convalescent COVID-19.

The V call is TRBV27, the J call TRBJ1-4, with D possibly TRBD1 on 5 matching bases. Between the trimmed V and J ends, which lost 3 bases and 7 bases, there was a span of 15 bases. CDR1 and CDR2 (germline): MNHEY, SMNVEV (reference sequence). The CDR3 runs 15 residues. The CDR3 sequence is CASSLGTGLREKLFF. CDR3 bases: TGTGCCAGCAGTTTGGGTACAGGCTTGCGTGAAAAACTGTTTTTT.

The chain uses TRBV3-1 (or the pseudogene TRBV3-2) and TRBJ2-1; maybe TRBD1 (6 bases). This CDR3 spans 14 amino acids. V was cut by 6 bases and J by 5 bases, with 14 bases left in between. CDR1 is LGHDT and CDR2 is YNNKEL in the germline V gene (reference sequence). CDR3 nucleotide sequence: TGTGCCAGCAGTACTGGGACATCCCACAATGAGCAGTTCTTC. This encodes CASSTGTSHNEQFF.

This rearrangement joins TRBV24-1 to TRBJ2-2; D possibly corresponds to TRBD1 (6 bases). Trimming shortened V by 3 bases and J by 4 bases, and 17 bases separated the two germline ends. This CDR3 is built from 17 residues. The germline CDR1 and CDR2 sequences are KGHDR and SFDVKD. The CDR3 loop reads CATSDPTRPGVTGELFF. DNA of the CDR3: TGTGCCACCAGTGATCCCACTCGCCCAGGGGTCACCGGGGAGCTGTTTTTT.

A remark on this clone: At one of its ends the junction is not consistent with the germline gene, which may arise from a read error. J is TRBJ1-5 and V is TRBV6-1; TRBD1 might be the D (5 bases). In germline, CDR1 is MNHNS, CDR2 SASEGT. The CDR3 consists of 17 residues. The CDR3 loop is CASREARVRYSNQPQHF. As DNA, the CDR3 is TGTGCCAGCAGGGAAGCCAGGGTTCGGTATAGCAATCAGCCCCAGCATTTT.

The CDR3 sequence is CASSVGTSPYNEQFF. The CDR3 DNA sequence: TGTGCCAGCAGCGTTGGGACTTCGCCATACAATGAGCAGTTCTTC. This rearrangement joins TRBV6-6 to TRBJ2-1; a possible D gene is TRBD2 (6 bases). V gave up 6 bases and J gave up 4 bases, with 16 bases separating them. Per the germline V gene, CDR1 is MNHNY and CDR2 is SVGAGI (reference sequence). This CDR3 has 15 amino acids.

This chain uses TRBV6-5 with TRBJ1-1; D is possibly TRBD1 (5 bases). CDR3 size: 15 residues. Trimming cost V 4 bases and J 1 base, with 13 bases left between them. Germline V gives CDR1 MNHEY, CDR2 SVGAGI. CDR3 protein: CASSSKLTENTEAFF. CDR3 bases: TGTGCCAGCAGTTCCAAATTGACAGAGAACACTGAAGCTTTCTTT.

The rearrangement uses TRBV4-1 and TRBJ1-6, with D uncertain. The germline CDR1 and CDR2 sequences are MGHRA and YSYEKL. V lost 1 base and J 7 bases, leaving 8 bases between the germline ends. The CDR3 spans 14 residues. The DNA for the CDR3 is TGCGCCAGCAGCCAAGGTGTGTTAAATTCACCCCTCCACTTT. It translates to CASSQGVLNSPLHF.

The CDR3 sequence is CASSQTTMNTEAFF. The CDR3 DNA follows: TGCGCCAGCAGCCAAACCACAATGAACACTGAAGCTTTCTTT. V gene TRBV5-1 combines with J gene TRBJ1-1, with D unclear. This CDR3 has 14 amino acids. V was trimmed by 4 bases and J by 0 bases, leaving 10 bases between them. Germline CDR1 reads SGHRS; CDR2 reads YFSETQ.

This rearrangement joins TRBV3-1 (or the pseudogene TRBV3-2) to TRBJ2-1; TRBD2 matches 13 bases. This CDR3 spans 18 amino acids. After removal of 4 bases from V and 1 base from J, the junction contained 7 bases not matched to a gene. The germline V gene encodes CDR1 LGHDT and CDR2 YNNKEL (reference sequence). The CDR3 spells CASSLGTSGIPSYNEQFF. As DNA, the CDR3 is TGTGCCAGCAGCCTTGGGACTAGCGGGATACCTTCCTACAATGAGCAGTTCTTC.

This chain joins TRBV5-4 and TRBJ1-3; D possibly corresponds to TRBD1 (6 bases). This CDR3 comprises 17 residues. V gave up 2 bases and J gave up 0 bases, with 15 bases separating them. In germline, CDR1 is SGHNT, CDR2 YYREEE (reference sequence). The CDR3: CASSFGQQTYSGNTIYF. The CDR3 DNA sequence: TGTGCCAGCAGCTTCGGACAGCAGACCTACTCTGGAAACACCATATATTTT.

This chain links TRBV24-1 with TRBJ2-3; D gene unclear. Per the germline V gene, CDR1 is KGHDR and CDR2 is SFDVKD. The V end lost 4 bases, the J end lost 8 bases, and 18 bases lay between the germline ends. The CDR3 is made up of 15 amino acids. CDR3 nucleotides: TGTGCCACCAGTGACCCTCGCGAGGTGGTGGGTACGCAGTATTTT. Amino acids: CATSDPREVVGTQYF.

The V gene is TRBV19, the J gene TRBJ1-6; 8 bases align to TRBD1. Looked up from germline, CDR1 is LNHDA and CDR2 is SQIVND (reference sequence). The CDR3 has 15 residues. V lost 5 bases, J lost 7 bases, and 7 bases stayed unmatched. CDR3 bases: TGTGCCAGTAGTGAAAGACAGGGGTTGAATTCACCCCTCCACTTT. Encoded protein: CASSERQGLNSPLHF.

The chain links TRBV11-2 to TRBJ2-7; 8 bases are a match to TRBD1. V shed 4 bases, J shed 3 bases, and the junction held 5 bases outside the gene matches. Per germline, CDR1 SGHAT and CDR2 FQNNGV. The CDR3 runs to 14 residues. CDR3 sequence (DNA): TGTGCCAGCAGCTCAGGACAGGGTTTCTACGAGCAGTACTTC. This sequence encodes CASSSGQGFYEQYF. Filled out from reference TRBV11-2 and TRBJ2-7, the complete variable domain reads EAGVAQSPRYKIIEKRQSVAFWCNPISGHATLYWYQQILGQGPKLLIQFQNNGVVDDSQLPKDRFSAERLKGVDSTLKIQPAKLEDSAVYLCASSSGQGFYEQYFGPGTRLTVT.

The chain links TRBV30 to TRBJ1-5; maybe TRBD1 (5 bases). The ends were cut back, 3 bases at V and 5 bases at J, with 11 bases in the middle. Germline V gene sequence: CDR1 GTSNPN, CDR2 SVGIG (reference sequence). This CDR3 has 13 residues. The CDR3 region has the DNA TGTGCCTGGAGCCACTCGGGGGATCAGCCCCAGCATTTT. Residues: CAWSHSGDQPQHF.

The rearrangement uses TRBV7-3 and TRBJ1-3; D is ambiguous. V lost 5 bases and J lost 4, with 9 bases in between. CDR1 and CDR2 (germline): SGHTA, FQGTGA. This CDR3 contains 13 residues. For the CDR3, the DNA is TGTGCCAGCAGCAGAACACAAGGAAACACCATATATTTT. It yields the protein CASSRTQGNTIYF.

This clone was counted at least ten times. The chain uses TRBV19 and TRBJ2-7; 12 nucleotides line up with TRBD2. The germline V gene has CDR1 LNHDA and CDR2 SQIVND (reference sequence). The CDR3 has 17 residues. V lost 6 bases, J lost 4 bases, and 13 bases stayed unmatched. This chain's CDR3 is CASRKSLRTSGVYEQYF. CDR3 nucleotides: TGTGCCAGTAGAAAAAGCCTGCGGACTAGCGGGGTTTACGAGCAGTACTTC.

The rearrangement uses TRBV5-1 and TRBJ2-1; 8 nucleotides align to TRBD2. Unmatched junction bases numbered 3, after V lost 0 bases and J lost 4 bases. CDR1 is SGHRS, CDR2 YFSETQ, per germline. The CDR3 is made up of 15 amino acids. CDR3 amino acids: CASSLVLADYNEQFF. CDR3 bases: TGCGCCAGCAGCTTGGTACTAGCGGATTACAATGAGCAGTTCTTC.

CDR3 sequence: CASLADPGGYEQYF. The CDR3 DNA reads as TGTGCCAGCCTGGCTGACCCCGGGGGGTACGAGCAGTACTTC. The V and J genes are TRBV2 and TRBJ2-7, with 7 bases that match TRBD2. The germline V gene has CDR1 SNHLY and CDR2 FYNNEI. This CDR3 contains 14 residues. V trimming: 8 bases; J trimming: 4 bases; junction bases outside the gene matches: 11.

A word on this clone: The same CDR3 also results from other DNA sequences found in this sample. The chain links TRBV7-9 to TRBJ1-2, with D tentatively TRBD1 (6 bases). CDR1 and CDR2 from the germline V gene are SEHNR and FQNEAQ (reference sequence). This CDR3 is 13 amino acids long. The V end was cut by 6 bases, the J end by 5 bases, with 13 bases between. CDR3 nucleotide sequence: TGTGCCAGCAGTTCAGGACAGATTTATGGCTACACCTTC. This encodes CASSSGQIYGYTF.

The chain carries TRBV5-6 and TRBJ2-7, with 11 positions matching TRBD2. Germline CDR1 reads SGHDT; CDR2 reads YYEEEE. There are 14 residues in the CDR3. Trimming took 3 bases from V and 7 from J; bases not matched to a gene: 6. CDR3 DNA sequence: TGTGCCAGCAGCTATAGCGGGAGGGCCTGGGAGCAGTACTTC. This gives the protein CASSYSGRAWEQYF.

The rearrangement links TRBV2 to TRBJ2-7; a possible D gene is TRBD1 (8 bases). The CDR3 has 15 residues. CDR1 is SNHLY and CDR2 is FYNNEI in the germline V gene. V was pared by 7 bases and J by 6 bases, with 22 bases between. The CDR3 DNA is TGTGCCAGCACCCGGGAGGAGACAGGGGAAGTCGAGCAGTACTTC. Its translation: CASTREETGEVEQYF.

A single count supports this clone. CDR3 DNA sequence: TGTGCCTGGAGTGTGACAGGCGGTAGTACTGAAGCTTTCTTT. It is translated as CAWSVTGGSTEAFF. The genes are TRBV30 and TRBJ1-1; D might be TRBD1 (6 bases). This CDR3 comprises 14 residues. Looked up from germline, CDR1 is GTSNPN and CDR2 is SVGIG (reference sequence). Trimming cost V 0 bases and J 5 bases, with 13 bases left between them.

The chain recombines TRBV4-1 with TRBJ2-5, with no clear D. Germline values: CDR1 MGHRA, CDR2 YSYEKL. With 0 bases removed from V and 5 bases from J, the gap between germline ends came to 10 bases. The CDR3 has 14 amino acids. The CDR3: CASSQEMVRETQYF. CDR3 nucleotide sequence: TGCGCCAGCAGCCAAGAGATGGTCCGGGAGACCCAGTACTTC.

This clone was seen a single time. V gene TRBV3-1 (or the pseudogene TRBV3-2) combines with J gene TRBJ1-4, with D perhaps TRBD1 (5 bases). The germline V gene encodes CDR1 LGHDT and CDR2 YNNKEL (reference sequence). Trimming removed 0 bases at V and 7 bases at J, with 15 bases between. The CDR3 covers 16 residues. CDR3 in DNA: TGTGCCAGCAGCCAAGATCGGGGGAACGGGGTTGAAAAACTGTTTTTT. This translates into CASSQDRGNGVEKLFF.